The present T cell receptor beta chain was sequenced within a study of long-term antiretroviral therapy in people with HIV. PBMC samples from each donor numbered at least one pre-ART and at least two post-ART. Cryopreserved PBMC numbered roughly 0.85-10 million per sample before DNA extraction. Concerning this clone itself: As yet, its antigen is unknown.

The run of the v3.0 immunoSEQ assay was at survey level. Only in-frame clones appear in the TCRdb table, and some are missing; sequencing was by immunoSEQ multiplex PCR. Of around 35,000 clones in the sample, about three quarters were seen once. Notes on the study in general: Despite increasing after ART, diversity remained lower than that of transplant donor controls. HIV repertoires had narrower CDR3 length ranges than controls.

The input for sequencing was unsorted PBMCs, taken 3.1 years after starting antiretroviral therapy. This sequence originates from a woman aged 45-60 years with HIV.

The CDR3 DNA follows: TGTGCCTGGAGTAAAGCACGGGCCCCCACAACCTATCAGCCCCAGCATTTT. Its translation is CAWSKARAPTTYQPQHF. The rearrangement links TRBV30 to TRBJ1-5; unclear D gene. The germline V gene encodes CDR1 GTSNPN and CDR2 SVGIG (reference sequence). The V end lost 2 bases, the J end lost 5 bases, and 22 bases lay between the germline ends. CDR3 length: 17 amino acids.